Shown below are 25 T cell receptor beta chains from a single sample sequenced in a study of blood T cell repertoires in COVID-19. Clones were sequenced by immunoSEQ multiplex PCR, and TCRdb holds only the in-frame ones, with some missing. The sample shows more than 65,000 clones, roughly 85% of them seen only once. Sequences were obtained from peripheral blood. These receptors came from a man at least 80 years old with acute or convalescent COVID-19.

The V gene is TRBV4-1, the J gene TRBJ2-3; the match to TRBD2 covers 10 bases. This CDR3 is built from 16 residues. The V segment lost 4 bases and the J segment 3 bases; nucleotides outside the gene matches: 7. Germline CDR1 and CDR2: MGHRA and YSYEKL. CDR3 sequence: CASSRALAGVTDTQYF. In nucleotides, the CDR3 is TGCGCCAGCAGCCGAGCGCTAGCGGGGGTTACAGATACGCAGTATTTT.

J is TRBJ2-1 and V is TRBV5-1; TRBD2 aligns across 8 bases. This CDR3 spans 15 amino acids. After removal of 2 bases from V and 7 bases from J, the junction contained 8 bases not matched to a gene. Germline V lookup: CDR1 SGHRS, CDR2 YFSETQ. CDR3 sequence reads: CASSFREGPDNEQFF. The CDR3 DNA sequence: TGCGCCAGCAGCTTTCGGGAGGGCCCGGATAATGAGCAGTTCTTC.

The genes are TRBV6-5 and TRBJ2-7, with 11 nucleotides matching TRBD1. This CDR3 has 13 amino acids. Losses at the gene ends were 4 bases for V and 6 bases for J; bases not matched to a gene: 2. Germline lookup yields CDR1 MNHEY and CDR2 SVGAGI. CDR3 protein: CASSWTGGLEQYF. DNA for the CDR3: TGTGCCAGCAGTTGGACAGGGGGCCTCGAGCAGTACTTC.

The gene calls are TRBV10-3 and TRBJ1-1; 8 bases match TRBD1. V trimming: 6 bases; J trimming: 2 bases; junction bases outside the gene matches: 8. CDR1 and CDR2 from the germline V gene are ENHRY and SYGVKD. The CDR3 runs 15 residues. The CDR3 loop is CAISKDREKNTEAFF. In nucleotides, the CDR3 is TGTGCCATCAGCAAGGACAGGGAGAAAAACACTGAAGCTTTCTTT.

The J gene is TRBJ2-5, the V gene TRBV7-9; 11 bases line up with TRBD2. The CDR3 is made up of 14 amino acids. Trimming took 6 bases from V and 2 from J; bases not matched to a gene: 2. CDR1 and CDR2 (germline): SEHNR, FQNEAQ (reference sequence). CDR3 sequence reads: CASSLAGGQETQYF. CDR3 nucleotides: TGTGCCAGCAGTCTAGCGGGGGGACAAGAGACCCAGTACTTC.

CDR3 loop: CASSDWGGEYGYTF. The CDR3 DNA is TGCGCCAGCAGTGACTGGGGGGGGGAATATGGCTACACCTTC. This chain joins TRBV10-2 and TRBJ1-2, with D tentatively TRBD1 (5 bases). This CDR3 is built from 14 residues. Trimming pared 3 bases from V and 5 bases from J, leaving 13 bases between. Per germline, CDR1 WSHSY and CDR2 SAAADI.

The chain uses TRBV7-2 and TRBJ2-5; D is uncertain. The ends were cut back, 2 bases at V and 2 bases at J, with 12 bases in the middle. Germline CDR1 reads SGHTA; CDR2 reads FQGNSA. The CDR3 is made up of 15 amino acids. The CDR3 coding sequence is TGTGCCAGCAGCTTAAATCCAGCGAAGCAAGAGACCCAGTACTTC. This sequence encodes CASSLNPAKQETQYF.

The chain is built from TRBV12-3 or TRBV12-4 and TRBJ2-7; TRBD2 agrees at 9 bases. This CDR3 comprises 13 residues. V was clipped by 9 bases and J by 5 bases; unmatched bases: 8. The CDR3: CASSPREGNEQYF. In nucleotides, the CDR3 is TGTGCCAGTTCCCCGCGGGAGGGTAACGAGCAGTACTTC.

This chain joins TRBV14 and TRBJ2-3, with 7 positions matching TRBD1. The V segment lost 4 bases and the J segment 6 bases; nucleotides outside the gene matches: 10. This CDR3 contains 15 residues. Germline assignment: CDR1 SGHDN and CDR2 FVKESK. The CDR3 nucleotides read TGTGCCAGCAGCCGGACAGGACCTTCTAGCGATACGCAGTATTTT. Its translation is CASSRTGPSSDTQYF.

The chain recombines TRBV3-1 (or the pseudogene TRBV3-2) with TRBJ2-2; D is undetermined. The CDR3 loop spans 16 amino acids. Trimming removed 0 bases at V and 2 bases at J, with 10 bases between. CDR1 and CDR2 from the germline V gene are LGHDT and YNNKEL (reference sequence). CDR3: CASSQDVNSNTGELFF. In nucleotides, the CDR3 is TGTGCCAGCAGCCAAGATGTCAACTCAAACACCGGGGAGCTGTTTTTT.

This chain links TRBV19 with TRBJ2-1; TRBD2 matches 14 bases. V shed 5 bases and J 4 bases; nucleotides not matched to a gene: 10. Germline lookup yields CDR1 LNHDA and CDR2 SQIVND (reference sequence). The CDR3 runs to 18 residues. The CDR3 bases are TGTGCCAGTAGTGTCGGACTAGCGGGAGGAGCGCTATACAATGAGCAGTTCTTC. Protein sequence: CASSVGLAGGALYNEQFF.

The rearrangement joins TRBV4-3 to TRBJ1-2; TRBD1 matches 9 bases. The CDR3 totals 16 residues. Losses at the gene ends were 1 base for V and 2 bases for J; bases not matched to a gene: 5. Germline values: CDR1 LGHNA, CDR2 YSLEER. The CDR3 DNA is TGCGCCAGCAGCCAAGGGCTCGGGACAGGGAACTATGGCTACACCTTC. This codes for CASSQGLGTGNYGYTF.

This chain uses TRBV19 with TRBJ2-7; 10 bases align to TRBD1. The junction had 11 bases not matched to a gene; V was cut back by 8 bases and J by 4 bases. The germline gives CDR1 LNHDA, CDR2 SQIVND (reference sequence). This CDR3 is built from 15 residues. CDR3 residues: CASASKDRGLYEQYF. The CDR3, as DNA: TGTGCCAGTGCGTCAAAGGACAGGGGGTTGTACGAGCAGTACTTC.

The rearrangement links TRBV7-2 to TRBJ2-3, with no clear D. V was trimmed by 1 base and J by 2 bases, leaving 4 bases between them. The germline V gene encodes CDR1 SGHTA and CDR2 FQGNSA. The CDR3 loop spans 13 amino acids. The CDR3 loop reads CASSLVYTDTQYF. The CDR3 nucleotides read TGTGCCAGCAGCTTAGTATACACAGATACGCAGTATTTT.

V usage is TRBV9 and J usage is TRBJ2-5; the D gene is possibly TRBD2 (5 bases). CDR1 is SGDLS, CDR2 YYNGEE, per germline. The CDR3 spans 13 residues. The ends were cut back, 3 bases at V and 2 bases at J, with 8 bases in the middle. The CDR3 DNA reads TGTGCCAGCAGCGGAGGGTTTCAAGAGACCCAGTACTTC. Translation: CASSGGFQETQYF.

The genes are TRBV13 and TRBJ2-7; TRBD2 aligns across 7 bases. The length of the CDR3 is 16 residues. Germline CDR1 is PRHDT and CDR2 is FYEKMQ (reference sequence). Trimming removed 4 bases from V and 3 bases from J; junction bases left unmatched: 12. CDR3 in DNA: TGTGCCAGCAGCTGGATAGGGACCGGGACTAACTACGAGCAGTACTTC. Protein: CASSWIGTGTNYEQYF.

The chain combines TRBV5-6 with TRBJ1-2, with 7 bases lining up with TRBD1. CDR1 is SGHDT, CDR2 YYEEEE, per germline. V gave up 5 bases and J gave up 7 bases; unmatched junction bases: 11. The CDR3 is 14 amino acids. The CDR3 region has the DNA TGTGCCAGCAGACGAACGGGACAGTTTTTTGGCTACACCTTC. Residues: CASRRTGQFFGYTF. Supplemented by reference TRBV5-6 and TRBJ1-2, the full variable domain reads DAGVTQSPTHLIKTRGQQVTLRCSPKSGHDTVSWYQQALGQGPQFIFQYYEEEERQRGNFPDRFSGHQFPNYSSELNVNALLLGDSALYLCASRRTGQFFGYTFGSGTRLTVV.

In this sample, this clone turned up a few times. This chain joins TRBV7-8 and TRBJ1-2; 7 bases line up with TRBD1. This CDR3 has 13 amino acids. Germline CDR1 SGHVS, CDR2 FQNEAQ. The V segment lost 3 bases and the J segment 2 bases; nucleotides outside the gene matches: 0. Written as DNA, the CDR3 is TGTGCCAGCAGCTTGGGACAGAACTATGGCTACACCTTC. It encodes CASSLGQNYGYTF.

The chain links TRBV7-3 to TRBJ2-3; 9 bases align to TRBD1. There are 15 residues in the CDR3. J was trimmed by 3 bases and V by 5 bases; bases with no gene match: 6. CDR1 is SGHTA and CDR2 is FQGTGA in the germline V gene. The CDR3 here is CASSTTGTGTDTQYF. CDR3 coding DNA: TGTGCCAGCAGCACGACCGGGACAGGGACAGATACGCAGTATTTT.

This sequence joins TRBV19 and TRBJ2-7; 7 positions match TRBD2. The CDR3 consists of 17 residues. V lost 3 bases to trimming and J lost 1 base; unmatched junction nucleotides: 12. Per the germline V gene, CDR1 is LNHDA and CDR2 is SQIVND (reference sequence). As DNA, the CDR3 is TGTGCCAGTAGTATGGTAGCGGGCCAAGGACGGTCCTACGAGCAGTACTTC. Translation gives CASSMVAGQGRSYEQYF. Full variable domain (remainder filled in from reference TRBV19 and TRBJ2-7): DGGITQSPKYLFRKEGQNVTLSCEQNLNHDAMYWYRQDPGQGLRLIYYSQIVNDFQKGDIAEGYSVSREKKESFPLTVTSAQKNPTAFYLCASSMVAGQGRSYEQYFGPGTRLTVT.

The gene calls are TRBV9 and TRBJ2-7; 10 bases line up with TRBD2. Germline lookup yields CDR1 SGDLS and CDR2 YYNGEE. This CDR3 is 15 amino acids long. The junction had 7 bases not matched to a gene; V was cut back by 0 bases and J by 7 bases. This CDR3 reads CASSVAERGGWEQYF. The CDR3 region has the DNA TGTGCCAGCAGCGTAGCCGAGCGGGGGGGCTGGGAGCAGTACTTC.

Only a few counts were recorded for this clone. The chain couples TRBV2 to TRBJ1-5, with D perhaps TRBD1 (6 bases). Trimming stripped 6 bases from V and 3 bases from J, with 12 bases between. The CDR3 is 14 amino acids. Germline V gives CDR1 SNHLY, CDR2 FYNNEI. CDR3 sequence: CASSQDSLNQPQHF. CDR3 sequence (DNA): TGTGCCAGCAGCCAGGACAGCCTCAATCAGCCCCAGCATTTT.

The genes are TRBV19 and TRBJ2-5; TRBD1 agrees at 7 bases. The length of the CDR3 is 14 residues. V was pared by 8 bases and J by 5 bases, with 11 bases of the junction left unmatched. Germline-derived CDR1 and CDR2 are LNHDA and SQIVND (reference sequence). For the CDR3, the DNA is TGTGCCAGTGGTCCAACAGGGGATGGCGAGACCCAGTACTTC. It is translated as CASGPTGDGETQYF.

This sequence joins TRBV5-1 and TRBJ2-2; TRBD2 aligns across 9 bases. The CDR3 sequence is 16 residues long. Germline CDR1 SGHRS, CDR2 YFSETQ. V lost 1 base to trimming and J lost 7 bases; unmatched junction nucleotides: 8. DNA of the CDR3: TGCGCCAGCAGCTTGAGTAGCGGGAGATTTGACGGGGAGCTGTTTTTT. Translating it yields CASSLSSGRFDGELFF.

This rearrangement joins TRBV4-2 to TRBJ2-5; no definite D call. Trimming shortened V by 2 bases and J by 3 bases, and 10 bases separated the two germline ends. Germline CDR1 and CDR2: LGHNA and YNFKEQ. CDR3 length: 14 residues. This CDR3 is CASSQLGAEETQYF. DNA for the CDR3: TGTGCCAGCAGCCAACTCGGAGCAGAAGAGACCCAGTACTTC.